This TCR beta chain was sequenced in a study of shared clonotypes between healthy human individuals. Assay: immunoSEQ multiplex PCR; the TCRdb copy retains only in-frame clones and omits some. The table records some 2,000,000 clones, approximately 95% of them present only once. Per the germline V gene, CDR1 is SGDLS and CDR2 is YYNGEE. V was cut by 0 bases and J by 1 base, with 17 bases left in between. The CDR3 has 17 amino acids. Remarks on this clone: The target antigen is unknown.

All donors were Caucasian adults living in Nashville, Tennessee. From CD4+ cells came CD45RA+ naive and CD45RA-negative memory subsets. Study-level points and caveats: Sequencing depth was expected to affect clonotype sharing among donors. Generally, estimated richness proved larger in naive subsets than it did in memory subsets.

This sequence joins TRBV9 and TRBJ2-7; D not resolved. Sequencing used naive CD4+ T cells sorted from blood. Subset indicated: CD45RA+ positively selected. The TCR sequence derives from a man in his late teens or twenties in good health. CDR3 loop: CASSVEGWQAKSYEQYF. DNA of the CDR3: TGTGCCAGCAGCGTAGAGGGATGGCAGGCAAAATCCTACGAGCAGTACTTC.